Described below is a single T cell receptor (beta chain) sequence and its context. Its specific antigen is unknown. Per-base quality was not reported, and no clone a single base away is much larger than it. TCRbeta CDR3 regions were amplified from genomic DNA using the immunoSEQ Assay, a bias-controlled multiplex PCR. The authors processed their data as follows. Within the assay, amplification of reference gene primers was used to estimate how many nucleated cells each sample contained. To quantify the absolute abundance of each unique TCRbeta CDR3 rearrangement, sequence reads were collapsed and filtered. For each sample, productive Simpson clonality was calculated as the square root of Simpson's diversity index across productive rearrangements. This is the immuneACCESS table as TCRdb keeps it, with only in-frame sequences that have V and J called. A part of the clones is gone; compared with another copy, unresolved V genes explain less than half, and the rest is unexplained. V, J and clone size derive from that table, while D and trimming were established from the DNA sequence. The sample data list 150,000 to 200,000 clones, and approximately 90% of these were observed just once. About 5% of the sample belongs to the ten largest clones.

Each collaborating institution followed its own protocols to collect whole blood in K2EDTA tubes. For TCRbeta analysis, collaborators shipped samples as frozen whole blood, isolated PBMCs, or DNA extracted from either of those sample types. From the cysteine through the phenylalanine, the CDR3 covers 11 amino acids. Of all the DNA, just the CDR3 is kept, 33 bases in frame from base 1. Trimming takes 6 bases off V and 6 bases off J; junction bases not matched to a gene: 2. Via the germline V gene, CDR1 is SQVTM and CDR2 ANQGSEA. The data were taken from a study of blood T cell repertoires in COVID-19 (dated by TCRdb to 2019 to 2021). For the wider study: The collaborator samples originated in the United States, Italy and Spain and spanned the acute and convalescent phases of COVID-19. The material from the prospective study consisted of cDNA or gDNA derived from T cells, B-cell-depleted T cells, or PBMCs. Deeply sampled blood TCRbeta repertoires from subjects exposed to, actively infected with, or recovered from COVID-19 were included in the dataset. The repertoires were released in a freely available public database meant as a resource for research on the immune response to SARS-CoV-2. Samples were obtained from the ongoing ImmuneRACE study (first 160 participants) and from over a thousand subjects provided by 6 global collaborators. Sample metadata almost always included a de-identified subject ID, COVID-19 status, age in years and sex. HLA class I and class II types, where available, came from metadata supplied by the sample provider rather than from assay-based typing.

General findings and caveats noted by the study authors: Clinical and demographic metadata were provided uncurated, with the amount varying by source and participant.

The sequence came from a human donor in a cohort sampled during active COVID-19. The V and J genes are TRBV29-1 and TRBJ2-7; TRBD1 matches 10 bases in the middle. Specimen: peripheral blood. CDR3 sequence: CSVRQGAEQYF. The nucleotides are TGCAGCGTCAGACAGGGGGCCGAGCAGTACTTC.